This note documents a single TCR beta chain sequence. This receptor's antigen is unknown. No base quality values were provided; no much bigger clone lies one nucleotide off. The CDR3 holds 14 amino acids from the cysteine to the phenylalanine. The DNA shown is the 42-base CDR3, in frame from base 1. The germline V gene gives CDR1 as MNHEY and CDR2 as SVGAGI. Trimmed from V: 5 bases; trimmed from J: 0 bases; junction bases lacking a gene match: 2. These data originate in a study of cytomegalovirus exposure and HLA in healthy donors (TCRdb year 2017). Study-wide context: An earlier analysis of 587 of the donors reported approximately 270 Gb of sequence data and 117 million unique TCR beta sequences from approximately 180 million T cells. About 320 gigabases of sequencing data and 80 million or so unique TCR sequences were included in an early release covering roughly 600 HLA-typed donors. The genetic ancestry cluster associated with self-reported Caucasian donors included roughly four fifths of the approximately 430 genotyped donors. The study aimed to test whether cataloging public T cell receptors could reveal signatures of past pathogen exposure. The study profiled the T cell repertoires of approximately 700 subjects by immunosequencing and related them to cytomegalovirus serostatus. Besides the first cohort of more than 650 subjects, a separate validation cohort made up of 120 different subjects was used. To predict cytomegalovirus infection status, the study brought together high-throughput TCR immunosequencing, statistical association of individual TCRs with disease status, and machine learning. A later analysis re-examined previously published TCR beta repertoires from more than 550 donors and added high-resolution HLA genotyping to investigate patterns of TCR occurrence. In the later analysis, no new phenotypic data were used to find candidate immune exposures; instead, reliance was placed on TCR beta sequences and their occurrence across donors. An earlier analysis of 587 of the donors used high-throughput TCR beta sequencing to judge whether each TCR beta V gene segment behaved as functional or pseudogenic. Alongside the repertoire data, information on donor age, sex, ethnicity and CMV serostatus was compiled. In a later genetic analysis, genome-wide SNP genotypes for about 55% of the roughly 700 donors were used, and that subset was treated as a discovery cohort. All discovery cohort repertoires had been generated using a single sequencing platform. Class I and class II HLA loci were covered by the typing at four-digit resolution. Typing coverage varied by locus: roughly 629-630 donors for A, B, C, DRB1 and DQB1; approximately 500 for DQA1; over 600 for DPA1; approximately 470 for DPB1. Roughly 5 DR-DQ haplotypes were handled as single units for association and clustering, since linkage in the cohort was strong. On average, around 230,000 unique TCR beta nucleotide sequences were sequenced per donor among some 430 genotyped donors of the cohort, with 15% to 20% of those sequences being non-productive. Overall results and qualifications from the work: In this cohort, only TCR beta chains were sequenced, and detectable features were limited by the absence of alpha or paired-chain data. When HLA alleles, especially DR and DQ, strongly co-occurred, TCR associations were difficult to assign to individual alleles. An earlier analysis of roughly 570 of the donors showed that most TCR beta V segments appeared in productive rearrangements either about 87% or about 30% of the time, which broadly matched IMGT annotations. In a later analysis, HLA-associated TCR beta chains were found to be more clonally expanded and to have lower generation probabilities than equally common non-associated chains. Specific HLA alleles were associated with about 17,000 TCR beta sequences at a false discovery rate of 0.05 in a later analysis. According to a later analysis, most CMV-associated TCR beta chains appeared to be HLA-restricted, and the HLA associations seemed to be driven largely by CMV exposure. A group of highly shared sequence variants was considered likely to be a technical artifact of the sequencing pipeline. The presence/absence analyses assumed that sequencing depth was roughly uniform across donors, and that assumption may not be true. For the cohort, immune exposure information was limited to CMV serostatus. Three of the identified cytomegalovirus-associated TCR beta chains were confirmed in vitro to be specific for cytomegalovirus antigens. A further reported finding was that TCR beta sequences accurately predicted the HLA-A and HLA-B alleles for most subjects in the first cohort. The study listed approximately 150 TCR beta chains as associated with cytomegalovirus. Some IMGT-functional V segments, including TRBV6-2 and TRBV6-3, could not be told apart with the 87-base-pair reads, so those segments were excluded. V-gene and J-gene trimming of TCR beta chains was associated with a missense DCLRE1C variant in a later genetic analysis, and the association was replicated in an independent cohort. According to a later analysis, parvovirus B19, influenza, CMV and Epstein-Barr virus appeared linked to several top co-occurrence clusters. Because some donors lacked HLA typing at each locus, the association tests relied only on the typed subset. According to the authors, the approach could potentially be generalized to other disease states and immunological phenotypes. While some public TCRs were present in many individuals, most TCR sequences turned up only very rarely across donors. A later analysis found that TCR association rates varied across HLA loci, with DRB1 alleles showing the most associated TCRs and HLA-C alleles the fewest. Linkage disequilibrium might explain the correlated functional status among segregating V segments, but an unknown experimental factor could not be ruled out. Because counts were too low, seventeen rarely observed V segments, including chromosome 9 orphons, were left out of the earlier analysis of approximately 580 of the donors. Cytomegalovirus status was reported to be diagnosed by the classifier with high specificity and sensitivity in both the original and validation cohorts. Compared with the 666-donor mean, donors in an Asian-associated ancestry cluster had fewer N-insertions in productive TCRs, according to a later genetic analysis.

Library generation was performed with the immunoSEQ multiplex PCR assay. For the multiplex PCR, a mixture combining 60 forward primers for TCR Vbeta segments and 13 reverse primers for TCR Jbeta segments was used. A multiplex PCR assay on genomic DNA amplified the CDR3 region of rearranged TCR beta genes. The amplified TCR beta libraries were sequenced on the Illumina HiSeq System as 87-base-pair reads. Concerning the study's data processing: A later analysis counted some 80 million unique TCR beta chains across the 550 to 800 repertoires, and some 11 million of these chains were shared by at least two donors. A nearest-neighbor algorithm error-corrected the raw reads and collapsed the reads into unique sequences, merging closely related sequences to remove PCR and sequencing errors. To assign V, D and J gene segments, CDR3 sequences were aligned to IMGT reference sequences. For a sequence to be retained, at least a six-nucleotide match to both a V gene segment and a J gene segment was required. A rearrangement was called productive if the CDR3 had no stop codons and remained in frame with V and J, and every other rearrangement was called non-productive. CDR3 was defined according to IMGT convention as the region running from the second conserved V-encoded cysteine to the conserved J-encoded phenylalanine. The earlier analysis of fewer than 750 of the donors excluded sequences that lacked an unambiguous match to a single V gene segment. An earlier analysis of 587 of the donors called V segments functional above 56.7% productive rearrangements and segregating when the between-donor standard deviation exceeded 5%. To diagnose cytomegalovirus status from the catalog of TCR beta chain sequences, a statistical classification framework was built. V and J gene assignment, in a later analysis, came from comparing TCR nucleotide sequences with IMGT/GENE-DB human TR gene sequences. In a later analysis, CDR3 sequences and most-parsimonious VDJ recombination scenarios were assigned using the TCRdist pipeline. A later analysis defined each TCR beta chain by its CDR3 amino acid sequence plus V-gene family, and excluded reads lacking a unique V-gene family. As a way to deal with suspected cross-contamination and a sequencing artifact, a later analysis dropped 450 to 700 nucleotide sequences that were highly shared and had low generation probability. In a later analysis, a clonal expansion index was calculated for each public chain from normalized within-repertoire ranks of inferred template counts. In a later analysis, generation probabilities were computed with a VDJ recombination model fitted to out-of-frame rearrangements, and the resulting probabilities were checked against IGoR. In a later analysis, TCR-TCR, TCR-HLA and TCR-CMV co-occurrence was scored with hypergeometric tests, and a repertoire-size bias correction was applied to TCR pairs. In a later analysis, false discovery rates were estimated by permuting HLA or CMV assignments 20 times. In a later analysis, co-occurring TCRs were grouped with DBSCAN, and TCRdist sequence similarity was added when clustering was performed within HLA-allele-positive subsets. Repertoires with fewer than 30,000 or more than 120,000 public chains were left out of co-occurrence clustering, as were five repertoires with anomalous nucleotide sharing. Entries here come from immuneACCESS through TCRdb and include only in-frame sequences with V and J called. Some clones fail to appear in such tables; in the studies checked, an unresolved V gene covers under half of the shortfall, and the cause of the remainder is unknown. Clonal size and the V and J genes are those of that table, whereas D and trimming came from the DNA. The sample table lists 150,000 to 160,000 clones, 65% to 80% of them with a count of one. The top ten clones comprise around 4.1% of the sample.

The cohort consisted of 666 healthy bone marrow donors. Cohort members were all nominally healthy when sampled, although unrecorded immune exposures were likely present. The donor was CMV seronegative and was included in the group of several hundred seronegative cohort members. Each donor provided a peripheral blood sample, and peripheral blood mononuclear cells were used for TCR beta sequencing. Genomic DNA extraction from the blood cell samples was performed with the Qiagen DNeasy Blood Extraction Kit. The rearrangement combines TRBV6-5 with TRBJ1-1; TRBD1 fits 8 bases in the junction. The material sequenced was PBMCs. This receptor was identified in a woman between 40 and 50 years old in good health and CMV-seronegative. CDR3 loop: CASSQTGVNTEAFF. In nucleotide form, the sequence is TGTGCCAGCAGTCAGACAGGGGTGAACACTGAAGCTTTCTTT.